This is a list of T cell receptor beta chains from one sample in a study of T-cell memory formation after mild COVID-19. TCRdb independently ran MiXCR on the 5' RACE reads; one entry per CDR3 protein. The data contain about 300,000 distinct CDR3 sequences, approximately 20% of them singletons. The sample consisted of PBMCs or a T cell subset sorted from them (not recorded which). Every receptor here comes from a man aged 18 to 30 who had mild COVID-19 (a few samples of this study predate the infection). Cell type and time point are not known. CDR3s include the opening cysteine and the closing phenylalanine or tryptophan. Each record gives: D gene, V gene, clone size, J gene, CDR3 protein, CDR3 DNA. The D gene is left open where the match is weak. A row's size may be missing; if present it is once, few, many or a size class.

D gene: TRBD1; V gene: TRBV12-3/TRBV12-4; clone size: few; J gene: TRBJ1-5; CDR3 protein: CASRGQGVYQPQHF; CDR3 DNA: TGTGCCTCTAGGGGGCAGGGGGTTTATCAGCCCCAGCATTTT
D gene: -; V gene: TRBV3-1; clone size: -; J gene: TRBJ1-6; CDR3 protein: CASSRPLTGLGNSPLHF; CDR3 DNA: TGTGCCAGCAGCCGACCTTTAACAGGGCTGGGTAATTCACCCCTCCACTTT
D gene: TRBD1; V gene: TRBV7-2; clone size: few; J gene: TRBJ1-1; CDR3 protein: CASSFSGTGLTEAFF; CDR3 DNA: TGTGCCAGCAGCTTTTCCGGGACAGGGCTCACCGAAGCTTTCTTT
D gene: -; V gene: TRBV2; clone size: -; J gene: TRBJ1-1; CDR3 protein: CASSASAGAEAFF; CDR3 DNA: TGTGCCAGCAGTGCGAGCGCGGGGGCTGAAGCTTTCTTT
D gene: TRBD1; V gene: TRBV4-3; clone size: -; J gene: TRBJ2-2; CDR3 protein: CASSQEIVRGLANTGELFF; CDR3 DNA: TGCGCCAGCAGCCAAGAAATCGTCAGGGGGCTAGCCAACACCGGGGAGCTGTTTTTT
D gene: -; V gene: TRBV4-2; clone size: -; J gene: TRBJ2-3; CDR3 protein: CASSQVSDTDTQYF; CDR3 DNA: TGTGCCAGCAGCCAAGTCAGCGACACAGATACGCAGTATTTT
D gene: -; V gene: TRBV4-3; clone size: few; J gene: TRBJ2-3; CDR3 protein: CASSQGPGADTQYF; CDR3 DNA: TGCGCCAGCAGCCAAGGCCCAGGGGCAGATACGCAGTATTTT
D gene: -; V gene: TRBV9; clone size: -; J gene: TRBJ1-6; CDR3 protein: CASSESGGPLHF; CDR3 DNA: TGTGCCAGCAGCGAGTCTGGGGGGCCCCTCCACTTT
D gene: -; V gene: TRBV24-1; clone size: many; J gene: TRBJ2-3; CDR3 protein: CATGGRSSPLTQYF; CDR3 DNA: TGTGCCACCGGGGGCCGGAGCAGTCCACTAACGCAGTATTTT
D gene: TRBD1; V gene: TRBV9; clone size: few; J gene: TRBJ1-2; CDR3 protein: CASSEGQGSYGYTF; CDR3 DNA: TGTGCCAGCAGCGAAGGACAGGGGTCCTATGGCTACACCTTC
D gene: TRBD1; V gene: TRBV15; clone size: -; J gene: TRBJ2-2; CDR3 protein: CATSRPGQGFTGELFF; CDR3 DNA: TGTGCCACCAGCAGGCCGGGACAGGGGTTCACCGGGGAGCTGTTTTTT
D gene: TRBD1; V gene: TRBV3-1; clone size: few; J gene: TRBJ2-3; CDR3 protein: CASRQGSAQYF; CDR3 DNA: TGTGCCAGCAGACAGGGGAGTGCGCAGTATTTT
D gene: -; V gene: TRBV28; clone size: -; J gene: TRBJ1-2; CDR3 protein: CASIGGRGYTF; CDR3 DNA: TGTGCCAGCATCGGCGGACGCGGCTACACCTTC
D gene: TRBD2; V gene: TRBV7-2; clone size: -; J gene: TRBJ2-3; CDR3 protein: CASSHSGGRADTQYF; CDR3 DNA: TGTGCCAGCAGCCACAGCGGGGGCCGGGCAGATACGCAGTATTTT
D gene: -; V gene: TRBV7-2; clone size: -; J gene: TRBJ2-3; CDR3 protein: CASSLGHSTDTQYF; CDR3 DNA: TGTGCCAGCAGCTTAGGTCACAGCACAGATACGCAGTATTTT
D gene: -; V gene: TRBV2; clone size: -; J gene: TRBJ1-5; CDR3 protein: CASSLRAQLSPQHF; CDR3 DNA: TGTGCCAGCAGTCTCAGGGCCCAATTATCACCCCAGCATTTT
D gene: TRBD1; V gene: TRBV6-2/TRBV6-3; clone size: -; J gene: TRBJ1-1; CDR3 protein: CASSHVTGGLVGTEAFF; CDR3 DNA: TGTGCCAGCAGCCACGTGACAGGGGGTTTGGTCGGCACTGAAGCTTTCTTT
D gene: TRBD2; V gene: TRBV5-1; clone size: once; J gene: TRBJ2-1; CDR3 protein: CASSLVAGSPDEQFF; CDR3 DNA: TGCGCCAGCAGCTTGGTAGCGGGGTCCCCCGATGAGCAGTTCTTC
D gene: TRBD2; V gene: TRBV20-1; clone size: -; J gene: TRBJ2-3; CDR3 protein: CSDIGGGASTDTQYF; CDR3 DNA: TGCAGTGATATCGGCGGGGGGGCTAGCACAGATACGCAGTATTTT
D gene: TRBD2; V gene: TRBV7-9; clone size: few; J gene: TRBJ2-3; CDR3 protein: CASSSAASGLLDTQYF; CDR3 DNA: TGTGCCAGCAGCTCGGCGGCTAGCGGACTGTTGGATACGCAGTATTTT
D gene: -; V gene: TRBV7-9; clone size: -; J gene: TRBJ2-7; CDR3 protein: CASSFSGVEQYF; CDR3 DNA: TGTGCCAGCAGCTTTTCCGGGGTGGAGCAGTACTTC
D gene: -; V gene: TRBV6-5; clone size: -; J gene: TRBJ1-2; CDR3 protein: CASSYGRRWYGYTF; CDR3 DNA: TGTGCCAGCAGTTACGGACGCAGATGGTATGGCTACACCTTC
D gene: -; V gene: TRBV20-1; clone size: -; J gene: TRBJ2-5; CDR3 protein: CSATPGSGAQETQYF; CDR3 DNA: TGCAGTGCTACACCTGGCTCAGGGGCGCAAGAGACCCAGTACTTC
D gene: -; V gene: TRBV7-8; clone size: -; J gene: TRBJ1-1; CDR3 protein: CASSMSWGLGEAFF; CDR3 DNA: TGTGCCAGCAGCATGTCGTGGGGGCTGGGTGAAGCTTTCTTT
D gene: -; V gene: TRBV29-1; clone size: few; J gene: TRBJ2-1; CDR3 protein: CSVTSLARYNEQFF; CDR3 DNA: TGCAGCGTTACTAGTCTAGCTAGATACAATGAGCAGTTCTTC
D gene: -; V gene: TRBV5-1; clone size: few; J gene: TRBJ1-4; CDR3 protein: CASSLEYGEKLFF; CDR3 DNA: TGCGCCAGCAGCTTGGAATACGGGGAAAAACTGTTTTTT
D gene: -; V gene: TRBV6-2/TRBV6-3; clone size: -; J gene: TRBJ1-4; CDR3 protein: CASKEVATNEKLFF; CDR3 DNA: TGTGCCAGCAAAGAGGTGGCAACTAATGAAAAACTGTTTTTT